Following are 4 T cell receptor beta chains from one sample sequenced in a study of CD8+ T cells in alopecia areata. Reverse transcribed after extraction, RNA yielded cDNA as the sequencing template. Sequencing was performed with immunoSEQ multiplex PCR; in TCRdb, only in-frame clones are kept and a portion is missing. The repertoire holds 130,000 to 150,000 clones, about two thirds seen once, with less than 40% in the top ten. Sequencing was done on a sample of CD8+ T cells sorted from blood. All receptors come from a human donor in good health.

V usage is TRBV2 and J usage is TRBJ2-7; D ambiguous. Germline V lookup: CDR1 SNHLY, CDR2 FYNNEI. This CDR3 comprises 14 residues. Trimming removed 0 bases at V and 0 bases at J, with 6 bases between. This CDR3 is CASSEALSSYEQYF. The DNA for the CDR3 is TGTGCCAGCAGTGAAGCGCTAAGCTCCTACGAGCAGTACTTC.

The rearrangement joins TRBV9 to TRBJ2-1; 11 nucleotides line up with TRBD2. The V gene end was trimmed by 3 bases and the J gene end by 0 bases; junction bases not matched to a gene: 5. CDR1 and CDR2 (germline): SGDLS, YYNGEE. This CDR3 spans 17 amino acids. CDR3 coding DNA: TGTGCCAGCAGCGCGACTAGCGGGACGCCCTCCTACAATGAGCAGTTCTTC. Translating it yields CASSATSGTPSYNEQFF.

The rearrangement joins TRBV10-2 to TRBJ2-3; 9 bases agree with TRBD1. The trim removed 3 bases at V and 10 bases at J, leaving 14 bases unmatched. Germline V gives CDR1 WSHSY, CDR2 SAAADI. CDR3 length equals 16 residues. The CDR3 DNA is TGCGCCAGCAGTGATCCCGAGGGGACAGGGATGTTCTCGCAGTATTTT. Its translation is CASSDPEGTGMFSQYF.

This CDR3 reads CSVGGRKQGTENIQYF. CDR3 DNA sequence: TGCAGCGTCGGGGGCCGAAAACAGGGGACCGAAAACATTCAGTACTTC. This rearrangement joins TRBV29-1 to TRBJ2-4; maybe TRBD1 (7 bases). In germline, CDR1 is SQVTM, CDR2 ANQGSEA. The CDR3 has 16 residues. V was shortened by 6 bases and J by 5 bases, with 23 bases between the two germline ends.